The sequence of this TCR beta chain was determined in a study of T cell responses to AZD1222 COVID-19 vaccine. Study-level points and caveats: Clonal diversity was possibly underestimated, and the donors were mostly white British, with more females. Repertoires were obtained only post-peak T cell response. Breadth and depth of Spike-specific TCRs rose after two AZD1222 doses.

Concerning this clone: Its antigen remains unknown.

Clones were read by immunoSEQ multiplex PCR, and TCRdb kept only the in-frame ones, dropping some. The sample lists some 130,000 clones, approximately 85% occurring once. Germline V gene lookup returns CDR1 SGHRS and CDR2 YFSETQ. The CDR3 loop spans 16 amino acids. V dropped 4 bases and J dropped 7; count of bases not matched to a gene: 11. This receptor was identified in an adult in good health. The rearrangement joins TRBV5-1 to TRBJ1-6; 7 bases agree with TRBD1. This sample comprised peripheral blood, obtained on day 0 of MenACWY control vaccination. DNA of the CDR3: TGCGCCAGCAGCCAGAGACAGGGAAGGGTGAATTCACCCCTCCACTTT. Encoded protein: CASSQRQGRVNSPLHF.